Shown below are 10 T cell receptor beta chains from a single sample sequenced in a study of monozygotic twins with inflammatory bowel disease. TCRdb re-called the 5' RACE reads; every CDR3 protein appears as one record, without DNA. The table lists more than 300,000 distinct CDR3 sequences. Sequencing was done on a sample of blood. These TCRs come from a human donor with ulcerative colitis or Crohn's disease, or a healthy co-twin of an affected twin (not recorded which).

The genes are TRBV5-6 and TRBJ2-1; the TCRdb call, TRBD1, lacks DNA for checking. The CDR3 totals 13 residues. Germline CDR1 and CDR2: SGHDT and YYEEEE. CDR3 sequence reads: CASSLDRVHEQFF.

CDR3 amino acids: CSVRTTVGNSPLHF. The genes are TRBV29-1 and TRBJ1-6; TCRdb designates TRBD1, a call that cannot be tested without DNA. Germline CDR1 reads SQVTM; CDR2 reads ANQGSEA. The CDR3 runs to 14 residues.

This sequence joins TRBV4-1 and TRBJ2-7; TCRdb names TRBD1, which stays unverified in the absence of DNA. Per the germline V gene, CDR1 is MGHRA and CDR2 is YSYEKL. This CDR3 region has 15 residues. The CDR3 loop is CASSHHDRGLYEQYF.

The chain's CDR3 is CASRDSGVSYEQYF. This rearrangement joins TRBV7-9 to TRBJ2-7; TCRdb reports TRBD2, a call that lacks DNA to check it against. The CDR3 contains 14 residues. Germline V gene sequence: CDR1 SEHNR, CDR2 FQNEAQ (reference sequence).

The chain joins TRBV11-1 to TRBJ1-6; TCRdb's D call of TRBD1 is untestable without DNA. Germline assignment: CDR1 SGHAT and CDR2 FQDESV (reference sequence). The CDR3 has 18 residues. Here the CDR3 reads CASSSGTKPSSYNSPLHF.

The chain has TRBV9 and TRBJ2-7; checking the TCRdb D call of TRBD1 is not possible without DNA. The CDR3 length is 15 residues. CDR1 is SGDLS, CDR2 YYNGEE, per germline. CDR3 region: CASSVATGVGYEQYF.

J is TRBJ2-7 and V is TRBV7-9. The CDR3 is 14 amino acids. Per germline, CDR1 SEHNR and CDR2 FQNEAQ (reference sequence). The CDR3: CASSLESLTGPLDF.

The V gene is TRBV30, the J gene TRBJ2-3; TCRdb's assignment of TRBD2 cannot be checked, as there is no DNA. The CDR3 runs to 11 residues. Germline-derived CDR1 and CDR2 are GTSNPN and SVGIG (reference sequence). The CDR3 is CAWSEGDTQYF.

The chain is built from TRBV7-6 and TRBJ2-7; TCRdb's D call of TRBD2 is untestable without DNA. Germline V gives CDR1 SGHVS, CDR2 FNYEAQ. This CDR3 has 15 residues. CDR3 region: CASSLGSGTNYKQYF.

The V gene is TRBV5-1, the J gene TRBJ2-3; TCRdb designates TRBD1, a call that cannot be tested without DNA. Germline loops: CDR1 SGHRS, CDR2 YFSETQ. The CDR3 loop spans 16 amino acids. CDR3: CASSPKWGGRTDTQYF.